This T cell receptor beta chain was profiled in a study of shared clonotypes between healthy human individuals. The donor cohort consisted entirely of Caucasian adults residing in Nashville, Tennessee. CD4+ cells were split into CD45RA+ naive and CD45RA-negative memory subsets. General observations from the study: The study found about 5% of naive CD4 clonotypes shared across a handful of donors.

Worth noting for this clone: Its specificity is not known.

Germline V CDR1 and CDR2: ENHRY, SYGVKD. The CDR3 runs 15 residues. V lost 2 bases and J 1 base, leaving 10 bases between the germline ends. Measured with immunoSEQ multiplex PCR; TCRdb has only the in-frame clones, and not every one. Of about 960,000 clones listed, about three quarters are singletons. The sequence was obtained from a man between 18 and 29 years old in good health. The V call is TRBV10-3, the J call TRBJ2-3, with D perhaps TRBD1 (6 bases). The sequencing sample was made of memory CD4+ T cells sorted from blood. Sample subset: CD45RA-negative fraction. The CDR3 spells CAISEGAGGTDTQYF. The CDR3 DNA follows: TGTGCCATCAGTGAGGGGGCAGGGGGCACAGATACGCAGTATTTT.